This TCR beta chain was captured in a study of CD8 T cells in ankylosing spondylitis. Study-level points and caveats: Reports say disease-linked clones showed up significantly more in matched ankylosing spondylitis synovial fluid. It appeared that ankylosing spondylitis blood was characterized by a TCR beta motif of several highly homologous variants. Before this, some motif variants had been reported in reactive arthritis synovial fluid and blood.

Trimming stripped 1 base from V and 10 bases from J, with 5 bases between. The CDR3 contains 11 residues. Construction of TCR beta libraries was performed using quantitative 5'-RACE with molecular barcodes. TCRdb reprocessed the 5' RACE reads via MiXCR and lists one record per CDR3 protein. The sample shows some 270,000 distinct CDR3 sequences, roughly 32% of them seen only once. About this clonotype: Its antigen is not known.

The sequencing input was blood, either unsorted or a sorted T cell fraction (not recorded which). This receptor was identified in a male donor with ankylosing spondylitis or in good health (not recorded which). This rearrangement joins TRBV12-3 or TRBV12-4 to TRBJ2-1; D remains unclear. In DNA form, the CDR3 reads TGTGCCAGCAGTTTAGTAACGGAGCAGTTCTTC. Translated: CASSLVTEQFF.